A selection of T cell receptor beta chains follows, all from one sample in a study of molecular identifiers for immune sequencing clone quantification. TCRdb used MiXCR to reprocess the PCR reads, holding one entry per CDR3 protein. The table records 40,000 to 50,000 distinct CDR3 sequences, less than 20% of them present only once. The sample consisted of naive CD8+ T cells from blood, with Jurkat cell RNA spiked in. These receptors were obtained from a human donor in good health. Some libraries in this study had Jurkat cell RNA spiked in. Each CDR3 is given with its conserved first and last residue. D genes are given only for firm matches. Clone size is stated in some rows and not others, as once, few, many or a class when expanded.

J gene: TRBJ2-7
D gene: .
clone size: .
V gene: TRBV20-1
CDR3 DNA: TGCAGTGCTCCCGTCGGGGGATCCTACGAGCAGTACTTC
CDR3 protein: CSAPVGGSYEQYF

J gene: TRBJ2-3
D gene: .
clone size: many
V gene: TRBV7-6
CDR3 DNA: TGTGCCAGCAGCTTAGGGGCGAAACCCACAGATACGCAGTATTTT
CDR3 protein: CASSLGAKPTDTQYF

J gene: TRBJ2-7
D gene: TRBD1
clone size: medium-sized
V gene: TRBV29-1
CDR3 DNA: TGCAGCGTTGGTACAGGGGGCGAGCAGTACTTC
CDR3 protein: CSVGTGGEQYF

J gene: TRBJ1-1
D gene: .
clone size: many
V gene: TRBV5-4
CDR3 DNA: TGTGCCAGTACAGAGCAGCTGAACACTGAAGCTTTCTTT
CDR3 protein: CASTEQLNTEAFF

J gene: TRBJ2-1
D gene: .
clone size: many
V gene: TRBV19
CDR3 DNA: TGTGCCAGTAGCCAAAACCCTGTTCTAGCTGACTCCTACAATGAGCAGTTCTTC
CDR3 protein: CASSQNPVLADSYNEQFF

J gene: TRBJ1-4
D gene: .
clone size: .
V gene: TRBV30
CDR3 DNA: TGTGCCTGGAGCCTCGACCGAGCTGAAAAACTGTTTTTT
CDR3 protein: CAWSLDRAEKLFF

J gene: TRBJ1-1
D gene: .
clone size: many
V gene: TRBV27
CDR3 DNA: TGTGCCAGCACCCCGCTGGTGGGGGCTGAAGCTTTCTTT
CDR3 protein: CASTPLVGAEAFF

J gene: TRBJ1-4
D gene: .
clone size: many
V gene: TRBV27
CDR3 DNA: TGTGCCAGCAGTTTCTGGCCGGCAACTAATGAAAAACTGTTTTTT
CDR3 protein: CASSFWPATNEKLFF

J gene: TRBJ2-3
D gene: .
clone size: many
V gene: TRBV9
CDR3 DNA: TGTGCCAGCAGCGTAGCTGGTCAGTGGGCAGATACGCAGTATTTT
CDR3 protein: CASSVAGQWADTQYF

J gene: TRBJ2-5
D gene: TRBD2
clone size: many
V gene: TRBV4-1
CDR3 DNA: TGCGCCAGCAGCCAGACTAGCGGGAGAGTGGAGACCCAGTACTTC
CDR3 protein: CASSQTSGRVETQYF

J gene: TRBJ1-1
D gene: .
clone size: many
V gene: TRBV4-1
CDR3 DNA: TGCGCCAGCAGCCAGGACAGTCAAGGGACTGAAGCTTTCTTT
CDR3 protein: CASSQDSQGTEAFF

J gene: TRBJ1-2
D gene: TRBD1
clone size: many
V gene: TRBV7-9
CDR3 DNA: TGTGCCAGCAGCTGGGACAGCCGCATCTTGGGCTACACCTTC
CDR3 protein: CASSWDSRILGYTF

J gene: TRBJ1-1
D gene: .
clone size: many
V gene: TRBV4-2
CDR3 DNA: TGTGCCAGCAGGTCAGGGCTTTTTCCTGAAGCTTTCTTT
CDR3 protein: CASRSGLFPEAFF

J gene: TRBJ2-5
D gene: .
clone size: many
V gene: TRBV5-1
CDR3 DNA: TGCGCCAGCAGCTTGGCCGAACCCGTCGAGACCCAGTACTTC
CDR3 protein: CASSLAEPVETQYF

J gene: TRBJ2-2
D gene: .
clone size: many
V gene: TRBV27
CDR3 DNA: TGTGCCAGCAGTTTACTGAACACCGGGGAGCTGTTTTTT
CDR3 protein: CASSLLNTGELFF

J gene: TRBJ2-7
D gene: TRBD1
clone size: .
V gene: TRBV6-2/TRBV6-3
CDR3 DNA: TGTGCCAGCAGTTTAACCGGGACAGGGGTCTCCTACGAGCAGTACTTC
CDR3 protein: CASSLTGTGVSYEQYF

J gene: TRBJ2-3
D gene: .
clone size: many
V gene: TRBV7-6
CDR3 DNA: TGTGCCAGCAGCTTAGTTGGGGGTACTCCAGATACGCAGTATTTT
CDR3 protein: CASSLVGGTPDTQYF

J gene: TRBJ2-2
D gene: TRBD1
clone size: .
V gene: TRBV29-1
CDR3 DNA: TGCAGCGCTGAAGGGACGGGGACAGGGAACACCGGGGAGCTGTTTTTT
CDR3 protein: CSAEGTGTGNTGELFF

J gene: TRBJ2-3
D gene: .
clone size: many
V gene: TRBV6-5
CDR3 DNA: TGTGCCAGCAGTTACCAAAGTCCACCTAGCACAGATACGCAGTATTTT
CDR3 protein: CASSYQSPPSTDTQYF

J gene: TRBJ2-7
D gene: .
clone size: many
V gene: TRBV7-6
CDR3 DNA: TGTGCCAGCGGACAAAAGGAGGGATACGAGCAGTACTTC
CDR3 protein: CASGQKEGYEQYF

J gene: TRBJ1-1
D gene: .
clone size: .
V gene: TRBV6-2/TRBV6-3
CDR3 DNA: TGTGCCAGCGGGGAAAGGCCCCCCCCTGAAGCTTTCTTT
CDR3 protein: CASGERPPPEAFF

J gene: TRBJ2-7
D gene: .
clone size: many
V gene: TRBV20-1
CDR3 DNA: TGCAGTGCTAGAGGGGTTAAAGGTACCGACGAGCAGTACTTC
CDR3 protein: CSARGVKGTDEQYF

J gene: TRBJ1-1
D gene: TRBD1
clone size: many
V gene: TRBV2
CDR3 DNA: TGTGCCAGCAGTTATGACAGGGAGGGTAACACTGAAGCTTTCTTT
CDR3 protein: CASSYDREGNTEAFF

J gene: TRBJ2-3
D gene: .
clone size: many
V gene: TRBV19
CDR3 DNA: TGTGCCAGTAGTATTGGAGGGGTCACAGATACGCAGTATTTT
CDR3 protein: CASSIGGVTDTQYF

J gene: TRBJ1-1
D gene: .
clone size: many
V gene: TRBV19
CDR3 DNA: TGTGCCAGTAGTTATGGGGGGCCGGACACTGAAGCTTTCTTT
CDR3 protein: CASSYGGPDTEAFF

J gene: TRBJ2-7
D gene: .
clone size: many
V gene: TRBV5-6
CDR3 DNA: TGTGCCAGCAGCTCCCCGGCCGGGACAACCTACGAGCAGTACTTC
CDR3 protein: CASSSPAGTTYEQYF

J gene: TRBJ2-1
D gene: .
clone size: .
V gene: TRBV30
CDR3 DNA: TGTGCCTGGAGTGTAGCCAATGAGCAGTTCTTC
CDR3 protein: CAWSVANEQFF